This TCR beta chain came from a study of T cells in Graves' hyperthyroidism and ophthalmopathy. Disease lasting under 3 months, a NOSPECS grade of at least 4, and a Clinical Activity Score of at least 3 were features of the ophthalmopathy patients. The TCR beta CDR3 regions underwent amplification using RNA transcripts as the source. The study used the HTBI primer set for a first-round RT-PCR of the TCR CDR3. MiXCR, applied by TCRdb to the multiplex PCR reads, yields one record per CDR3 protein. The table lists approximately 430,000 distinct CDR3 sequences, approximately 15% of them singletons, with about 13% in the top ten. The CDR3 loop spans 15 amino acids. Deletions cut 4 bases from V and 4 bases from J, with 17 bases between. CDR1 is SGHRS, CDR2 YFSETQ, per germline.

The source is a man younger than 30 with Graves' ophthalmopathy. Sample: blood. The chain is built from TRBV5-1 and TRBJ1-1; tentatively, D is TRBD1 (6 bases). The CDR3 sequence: CASSLGQGRATEAFF. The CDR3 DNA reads TGCGCCAGCAGCCTAGGCCAGGGGAGGGCCACTGAAGCTTTCTTT.